This is a list of T cell receptor beta chains from one sample in a study of T cell responses to AZD1222 COVID-19 vaccine. The repertoire was sequenced with immunoSEQ multiplex PCR; TCRdb's copy has only in-frame clones and lacks some. The data show more than 110,000 clones, with 88% seen just once and around 3.1% held by the top ten. The starting material was peripheral blood, obtained 28 days after the second AZD1222 dose. These receptors came from an adult who received the AZD1222 COVID-19 vaccine. The CDR3 runs from the conserved cysteine through the conserved F or W. A D gene is named only where the DNA matches it firmly. The size field is filled for only some rows; it gives once, few, many or a size class.

len,abundance,j_gene,d_gene,v_gene,CDR3nt,CDR3aa
17,.,TRBJ1-6,TRBD1,TRBV4-3,TGCGCCAGCAGCCAAGAAACAGGGGGCATCAATAATTCACCCCTCCACTTT,CASSQETGGINNSPLHF
16,.,TRBJ2-7,.,TRBV5-4,TGTGCCAGCAGCTTGGCCTTAACTAGCAACTCCTACGAGCAGTACTTC,CASSLALTSNSYEQYF
15,once,TRBJ2-1,TRBD1,TRBV7-9,TGTGCCAGCAGCCAGGGGGGACAGGGTGTTAATGAGCAGTTCTTC,CASSQGGQGVNEQFF
14,.,TRBJ1-3,.,TRBV28,TGTGCCACCTCCCGCGCCGAAGGAGGGGACACCATATATTTT,CATSRAEGGDTIYF
12,.,TRBJ1-1,TRBD1,TRBV5-6,TGTGCCAGCAGGAGGGGGACAGGCGAAGCTTTCTTT,CASRRGTGEAFF
15,.,TRBJ2-7,.,TRBV6-5,TGTGCCAGCAGTTACTCGTACGGGGGAGGCTACGAGCAGTACTTC,CASSYSYGGGYEQYF
15,.,TRBJ2-2,TRBD2,TRBV28,TGTGCCAGCAGCCTAGCGGGAGCGTACACCGGGGAGCTGTTTTTT,CASSLAGAYTGELFF
13,.,TRBJ1-6,.,TRBV18,TGTGCCAGCTCACCAAATAATAATTCACCCCTCCACTTT,CASSPNNNSPLHF
14,.,TRBJ1-3,TRBD1,TRBV18,TGTGCCAGCTCATCGGGACAGGGAGGAAACACCATATATTTT,CASSSGQGGNTIYF
16,.,TRBJ1-5,.,TRBV6-1,TGTGCCAGCAGTGAAGTAGGACAGAATAGCAATCAGCCCCAGCATTTT,CASSEVGQNSNQPQHF
14,.,TRBJ1-2,.,TRBV28,TGTGCCAGCAGTCTGGACAGTACTAACTATGGCTACACCTTC,CASSLDSTNYGYTF
14,.,TRBJ2-3,.,TRBV28,TGTGCCAGCAGTTCGACAGCGAACACAGATACGCAGTATTTT,CASSSTANTDTQYF
14,.,TRBJ2-1,.,TRBV18,TGTGCCAGCTCACCGCAGGGGTCCGACAATGAGCAGTTCTTC,CASSPQGSDNEQFF
14,.,TRBJ1-2,TRBD1,TRBV28,TGTGCCAGCAGGGTACCGGGACAGGGGTATGGCTACACCTTC,CASRVPGQGYGYTF
14,.,TRBJ1-2,.,TRBV27,TGTGCCAGCAGTTTATCCAGGGATTCTTATGGCTACACCTTC,CASSLSRDSYGYTF
15,.,TRBJ1-2,.,TRBV7-2,TGTGCCAGCAGCCGCCGAGTTGACTGGGGCGGAGGCTACACCTTC,CASSRRVDWGGGYTF
12,.,TRBJ1-3,.,TRBV28,TGTGCCAGCAGTTCTCCTCAAAACACCATATATTTT,CASSSPQNTIYF
13,.,TRBJ1-5,.,TRBV7-2,TGTGCCAGCAGCTTTGATCCCAATCAGCCCCAGCATTTT,CASSFDPNQPQHF
17,.,TRBJ2-6,TRBD1,TRBV28,TGTGCCAGCAGTTACCGGACAGGGAGCTCTGGGGCCAACGTCCTGACTTTC,CASSYRTGSSGANVLTF
16,.,TRBJ1-4,TRBD1,TRBV3-1/TRBV3-2,TGTGCCAGCAGCTCAAGGATGGGACAGGACAATGAAAAACTGTTTTTT,CASSSRMGQDNEKLFF
18,.,TRBJ2-1,TRBD2,TRBV11-2,TGTGCCAGCAGCACGGCCAGGGGGACTAGCGGATCCTACAATGAGCAGTTCTTC,CASSTARGTSGSYNEQFF
15,.,TRBJ2-7,.,TRBV3-1/TRBV3-2,TGTGCCAGCAGCCAAGACAGGGTTGTGTCCTACGAGCAGTACTTC,CASSQDRVVSYEQYF
14,.,TRBJ1-2,.,TRBV28,TGTGCCAGCAGTTCAGGGGATCAGAACTATGGCTACACCTTC,CASSSGDQNYGYTF
13,.,TRBJ2-2,.,TRBV28,TGTGCCAGCACCCCTCGTAGCACCGGGGAGCTGTTTTTT,CASTPRSTGELFF
15,.,TRBJ2-7,.,TRBV7-9,TGTGCCAGCAGCCAAATCGCAAGGGGGTTCGCCGAGCAGTACTTC,CASSQIARGFAEQYF
15,.,TRBJ1-3,.,TRBV11-2,TGTGCCAGCAGGGCGGGCAGTACCTCTGGAAACACCATATATTTT,CASRAGSTSGNTIYF
16,.,TRBJ2-2,TRBD2,TRBV9,TGTGCCAGCAGCGCGAAGCGGGAGGGTTCCACCGGGGAGCTGTTTTTT,CASSAKREGSTGELFF
13,.,TRBJ1-5,.,TRBV19,TGTGCCAGTAGTATCAGCATACATCAGCCCCAGCATTTT,CASSISIHQPQHF
15,.,TRBJ1-3,.,TRBV18,TGTGCCAGCTCTCAAACCAGGGACTCTGGAAACACCATATATTTT,CASSQTRDSGNTIYF
15,.,TRBJ2-7,TRBD1,TRBV5-1,TGCGCCAGCAGCCCCCAGACAGGGGTAACCTACGAGCAGTACTTC,CASSPQTGVTYEQYF
15,once,TRBJ2-2,.,TRBV29-1,TGCAGCGTTGCCAGAGGGAGCAGCGACACCGGGGAGCTGTTTTTT,CSVARGSSDTGELFF
16,.,TRBJ2-3,.,TRBV11-2,TGTGCCAGCAGCCAGGGGGACTACCAAAGCACAGATACGCAGTATTTT,CASSQGDYQSTDTQYF
14,.,TRBJ2-2,.,TRBV6-5,TGTGCCAGCATTGGGGACAAGGCCACCGGGGAGCTGTTTTTT,CASIGDKATGELFF
11,.,TRBJ2-5,.,TRBV20-1,TGCAGTGGGACTCAGGAAGAGACCCAGTACTTC,CSGTQEETQYF
15,.,TRBJ1-5,.,TRBV6-2/TRBV6-3,TGTGCCAGCAGTTTTCAGGGAAAACCCAATCAGCCCCAGCATTTT,CASSFQGKPNQPQHF
14,.,TRBJ2-1,.,TRBV12-5,TGTGCTAGTGGTTTATTCCCAGCGGTCAATGAGCAGTTCTTC,CASGLFPAVNEQFF
14,.,TRBJ2-5,TRBD1,TRBV5-1,TGCGCCAGCAGCGTGGGACAGTACCAAGAGACCCAGTACTTC,CASSVGQYQETQYF
12,.,TRBJ2-5,.,TRBV30,TGTGCCTGGAGTGTACTGGGTCGGACCCAGTACTTC,CAWSVLGRTQYF
14,.,TRBJ2-1,.,TRBV2,TGTGCCAGCAGTGAAATTCGGGGTTACAATGAGCAGTTCTTC,CASSEIRGYNEQFF
14,.,TRBJ1-5,.,TRBV30,TGTGCCTGGAGTATTTGGACAGTCGACCAGCCCCAGCATTTT,CAWSIWTVDQPQHF
15,.,TRBJ2-1,TRBD2,TRBV7-3,TGTGCCAGCAGCCCAAGGACTAGCGGGGCAAATGAGCAGTTCTTC,CASSPRTSGANEQFF
11,.,TRBJ2-2,.,TRBV6-5,TGTGCCGGGGGGTCCACCGGGGAGCTGTTTTTT,CAGGSTGELFF
16,few,TRBJ2-1,TRBD2,TRBV4-1,TGCGCCAGCAGCCGTCACGCTAGCGGGAGCTACAATGAGCAGTTCTTC,CASSRHASGSYNEQFF